This T cell receptor beta chain was recorded in a study of blood T cells in healthy people across ages. Study-level information: Per two T cells, about one barcoded beta molecule was captured through template switching.

For the second PCR, which ran for roughly 6 to 12 cycles, a sample-barcoded 5' primer and a J-beta primer mix were used. Each CDR3 protein is one row after TCRdb ran MiXCR on the 5' RACE reads. The repertoire includes 650,000 to 1,000,000 distinct CDR3 sequences, 35% to 40% of them detected once, and under 15% sits in the top ten. The CDR3 covers 17 residues. This clonotype showed up many times. Sequenced input: blood. The clonotype comes from a man younger than 35 in good health. The J gene is TRBJ1-2, the V gene TRBV21-1; no DNA check was done on the table's D call, TRBD1. TRBV21-1 is described as a pseudogene. The CDR3: CASSKKRGQGCNYGYTF. The CDR3 coding sequence is TGTGCCAGCAGCAAAAAACGGGGACAGGGGTGTAACTATGGCTACACCTTC.